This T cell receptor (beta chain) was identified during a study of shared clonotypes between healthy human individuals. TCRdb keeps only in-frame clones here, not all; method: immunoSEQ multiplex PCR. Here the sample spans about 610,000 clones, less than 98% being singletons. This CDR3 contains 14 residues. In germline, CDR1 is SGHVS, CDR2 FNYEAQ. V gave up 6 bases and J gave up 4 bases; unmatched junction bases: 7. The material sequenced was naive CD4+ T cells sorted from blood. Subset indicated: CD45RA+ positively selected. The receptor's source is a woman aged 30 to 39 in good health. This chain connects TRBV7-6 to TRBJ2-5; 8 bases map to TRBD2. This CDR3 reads CASSRLGGGETQYF. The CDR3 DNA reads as TGTGCCAGCAGTCGCCTCGGGGGGGGAGAGACCCAGTACTTC.